This record covers a single T cell receptor (beta chain). This sample was taken from a study of preoperative IRX-2 immunotherapy in early breast cancer. Trimming shortened V by 4 bases and J by 0 bases, and 10 bases separated the two germline ends. The CDR3 spans 15 residues. Treatment denoted: preoperative locoregional IRX-2 cytokine immunotherapy. Samples came from a phase Ib trial of preoperative locoregional IRX-2 cytokine immunotherapy. Produced via immunoSEQ multiplex PCR; TCRdb's table is partial and in-frame only. The sample carries under 40,000 clones, over 85% recorded once. The genes are TRBV7-1 and TRBJ1-3, with no clear D. TRBV7-1 is classed as an ORF, of uncertain function. The starting material was tumor tissue, obtained after IRX-2 immunotherapy. The clonotype was recovered from a human donor with breast cancer. The CDR3 spells CASSLNWGSGNTIYF. CDR3 DNA: TGTGCCAGCAGCTTAAACTGGGGCTCTGGAAACACCATATATTTT.